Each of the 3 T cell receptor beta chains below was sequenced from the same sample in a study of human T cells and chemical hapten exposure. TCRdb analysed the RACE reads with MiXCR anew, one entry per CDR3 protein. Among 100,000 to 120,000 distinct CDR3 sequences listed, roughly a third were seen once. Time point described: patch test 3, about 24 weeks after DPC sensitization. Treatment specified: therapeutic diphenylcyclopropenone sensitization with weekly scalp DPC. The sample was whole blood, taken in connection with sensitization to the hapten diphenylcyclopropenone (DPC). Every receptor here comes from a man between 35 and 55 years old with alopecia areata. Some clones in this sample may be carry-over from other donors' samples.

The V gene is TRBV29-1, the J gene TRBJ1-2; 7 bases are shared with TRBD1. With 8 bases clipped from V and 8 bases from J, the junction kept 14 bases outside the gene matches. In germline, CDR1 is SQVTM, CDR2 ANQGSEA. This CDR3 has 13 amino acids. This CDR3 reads CSIVNSGGSGYTF. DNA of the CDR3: TGCAGCATCGTCAATTCAGGGGGTAGCGGCTACACCTTC.

CDR3 sequence reads: CASRKATGELFF. CDR3 DNA sequence: TGTGCCAGCCGAAAGGCAACCGGGGAGCTGTTTTTT. The chain carries TRBV7-8 and TRBJ2-2; D uncertain. The length of the CDR3 is 12 residues. V was shortened by 8 bases and J by 5 bases, with 9 bases between the two germline ends. CDR1 is SGHVS, CDR2 FQNEAQ, per germline. The complete variable domain, with remaining parts taken from reference TRBV7-8 and TRBJ2-2, reads GAGVSQSPRYKVAKRGQDVALRCDPISGHVSLFWYQQALGQGPEFLTYFQNEAQLDKSGLPSDRFFAERPEGSVSTLKIQRTQQEDSAVYLCASRKATGELFFGEGSRLTVL.

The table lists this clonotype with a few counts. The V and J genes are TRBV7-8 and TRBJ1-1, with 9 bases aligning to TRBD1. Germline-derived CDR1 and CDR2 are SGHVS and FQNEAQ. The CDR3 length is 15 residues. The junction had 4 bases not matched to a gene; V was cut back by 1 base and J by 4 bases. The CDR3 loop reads CASSLGDRDGTEAFF. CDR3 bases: TGTGCCAGCAGCTTAGGGGACAGGGATGGCACTGAAGCTTTCTTT.